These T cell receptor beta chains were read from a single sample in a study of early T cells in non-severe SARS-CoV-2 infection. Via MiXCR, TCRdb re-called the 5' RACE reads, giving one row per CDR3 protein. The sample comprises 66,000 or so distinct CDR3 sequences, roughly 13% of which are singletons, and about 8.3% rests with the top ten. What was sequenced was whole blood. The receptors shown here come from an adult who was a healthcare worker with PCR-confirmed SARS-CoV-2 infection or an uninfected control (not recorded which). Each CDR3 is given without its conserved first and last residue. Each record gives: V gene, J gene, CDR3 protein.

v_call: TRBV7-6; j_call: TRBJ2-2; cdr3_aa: ASSLGGTGGSGELF
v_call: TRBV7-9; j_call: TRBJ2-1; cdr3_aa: ASSLVSSEQF
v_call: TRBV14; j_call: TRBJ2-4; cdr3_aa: ASSQDVLAKNIQY
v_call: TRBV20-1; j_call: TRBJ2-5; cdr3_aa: SAREWSPGQGETQY
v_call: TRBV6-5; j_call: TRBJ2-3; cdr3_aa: ASSTSADTQY
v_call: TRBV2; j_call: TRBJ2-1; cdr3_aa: ASSATGYNEQF
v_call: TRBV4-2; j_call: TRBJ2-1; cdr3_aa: ASSQGELAGLGNEQF
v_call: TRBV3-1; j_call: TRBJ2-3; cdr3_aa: ASSQEQRHTQY
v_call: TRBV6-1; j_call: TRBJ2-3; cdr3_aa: ASSEIGGRSFITDTQY
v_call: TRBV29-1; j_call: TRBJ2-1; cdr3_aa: SARDYNEQF
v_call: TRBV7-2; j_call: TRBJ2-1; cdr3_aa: ASSFDVYNEQF
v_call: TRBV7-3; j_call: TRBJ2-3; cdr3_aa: ASSSQGGRTDTQY
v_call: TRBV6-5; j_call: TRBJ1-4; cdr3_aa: ASSPRGPGEKLF
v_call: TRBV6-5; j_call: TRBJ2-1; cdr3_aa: ASSYSLLAPYNEQF
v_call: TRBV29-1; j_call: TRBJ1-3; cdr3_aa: SVTSDGNTIY
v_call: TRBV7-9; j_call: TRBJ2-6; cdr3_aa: ASSLTGRHSGANVLT
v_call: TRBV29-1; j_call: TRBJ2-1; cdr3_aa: SVQLGGKQF
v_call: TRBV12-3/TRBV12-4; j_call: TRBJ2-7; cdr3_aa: ASTKGSHEQY
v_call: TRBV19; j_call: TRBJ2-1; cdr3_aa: ASSMTRPGPYNEQF
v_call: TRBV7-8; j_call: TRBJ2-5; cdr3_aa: ASSLARGETQY
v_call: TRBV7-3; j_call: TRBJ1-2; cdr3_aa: ASSSAPGALGYT
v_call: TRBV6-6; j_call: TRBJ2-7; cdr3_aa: ASSYALGGSSYEQY
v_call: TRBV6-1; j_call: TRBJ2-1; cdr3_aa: ASSDWGAYNEQF
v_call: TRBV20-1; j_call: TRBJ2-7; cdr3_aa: SARSLAGASYEQY
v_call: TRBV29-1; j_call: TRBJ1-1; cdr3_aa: SVPEVGNTEAF
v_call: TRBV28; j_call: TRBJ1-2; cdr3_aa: ASTKTANYGYT
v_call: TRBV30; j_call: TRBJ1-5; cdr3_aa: AWSNTPSRNQPQH
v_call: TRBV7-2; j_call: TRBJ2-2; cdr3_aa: ASSSDRNTGELF
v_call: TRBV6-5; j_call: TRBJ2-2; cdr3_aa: ASNGQGITGELF
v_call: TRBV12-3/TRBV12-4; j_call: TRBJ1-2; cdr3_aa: ASSLGGDPPNGYT
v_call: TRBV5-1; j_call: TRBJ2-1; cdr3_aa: ASSLQNSYNEQF
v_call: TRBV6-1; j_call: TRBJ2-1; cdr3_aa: ASSETGQAGNEQF
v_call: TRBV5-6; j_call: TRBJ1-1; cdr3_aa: ASSPGADTEAF
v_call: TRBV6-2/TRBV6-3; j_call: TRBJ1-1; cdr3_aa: ASSYRGRSRTEAF
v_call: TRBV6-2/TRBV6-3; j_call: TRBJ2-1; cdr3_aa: ASTDRPNEQF
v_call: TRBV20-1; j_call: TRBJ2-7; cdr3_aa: SALIPSGRAGEQY
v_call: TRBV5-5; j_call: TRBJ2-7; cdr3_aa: ASSFQGGIPYEQY
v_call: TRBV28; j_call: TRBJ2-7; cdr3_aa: AIQGLPYEQY
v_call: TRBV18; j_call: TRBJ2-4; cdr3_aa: ASSPPGGRKNIQY
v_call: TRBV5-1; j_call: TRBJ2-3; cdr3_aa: ASSIPLGTDTQY
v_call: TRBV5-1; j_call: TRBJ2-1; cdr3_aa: ASSTFLSGRAGNEQF
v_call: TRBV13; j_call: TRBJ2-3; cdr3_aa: ASSLSEGSTDTQY
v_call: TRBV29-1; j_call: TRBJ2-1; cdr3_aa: SGGEGGGPYNEQF
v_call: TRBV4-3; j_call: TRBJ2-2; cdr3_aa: ASSQDTQTTGELF
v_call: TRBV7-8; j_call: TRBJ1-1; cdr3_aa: ASSSTNYGGNTEAF
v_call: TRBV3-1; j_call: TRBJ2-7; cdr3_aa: ASSQGLAGLYEQY
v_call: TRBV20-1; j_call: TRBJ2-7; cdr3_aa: SASGLLANRQEQY
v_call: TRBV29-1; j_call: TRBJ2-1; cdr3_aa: SGLGQGSYNEQF
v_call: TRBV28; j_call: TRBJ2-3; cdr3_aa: ASRGTSSGSTDTQY
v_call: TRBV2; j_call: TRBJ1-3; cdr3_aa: ASSPGQGADTIY
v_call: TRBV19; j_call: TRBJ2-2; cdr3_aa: ASTKNTGELF
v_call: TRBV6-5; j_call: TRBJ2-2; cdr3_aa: ASSYSTGTNTGELF
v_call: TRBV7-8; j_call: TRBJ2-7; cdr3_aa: ASSQGTSGSPLYEQY